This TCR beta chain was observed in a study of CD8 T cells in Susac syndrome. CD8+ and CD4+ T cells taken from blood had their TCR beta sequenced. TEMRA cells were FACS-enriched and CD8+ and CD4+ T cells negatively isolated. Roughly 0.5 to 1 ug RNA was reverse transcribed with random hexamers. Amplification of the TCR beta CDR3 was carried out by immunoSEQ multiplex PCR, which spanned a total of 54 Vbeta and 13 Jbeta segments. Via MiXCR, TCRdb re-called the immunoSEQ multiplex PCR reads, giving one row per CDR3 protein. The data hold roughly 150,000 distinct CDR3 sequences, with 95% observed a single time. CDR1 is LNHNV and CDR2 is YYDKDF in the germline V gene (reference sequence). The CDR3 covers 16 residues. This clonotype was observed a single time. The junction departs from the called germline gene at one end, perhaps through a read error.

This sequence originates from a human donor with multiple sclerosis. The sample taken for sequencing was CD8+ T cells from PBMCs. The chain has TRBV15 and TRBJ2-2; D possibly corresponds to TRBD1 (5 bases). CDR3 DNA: TGTGCCACCAGCGGAGACCTTGACAGTAACACCGGGGAGCTGTTTTTT. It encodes CATSGDLDSNTGELFF.